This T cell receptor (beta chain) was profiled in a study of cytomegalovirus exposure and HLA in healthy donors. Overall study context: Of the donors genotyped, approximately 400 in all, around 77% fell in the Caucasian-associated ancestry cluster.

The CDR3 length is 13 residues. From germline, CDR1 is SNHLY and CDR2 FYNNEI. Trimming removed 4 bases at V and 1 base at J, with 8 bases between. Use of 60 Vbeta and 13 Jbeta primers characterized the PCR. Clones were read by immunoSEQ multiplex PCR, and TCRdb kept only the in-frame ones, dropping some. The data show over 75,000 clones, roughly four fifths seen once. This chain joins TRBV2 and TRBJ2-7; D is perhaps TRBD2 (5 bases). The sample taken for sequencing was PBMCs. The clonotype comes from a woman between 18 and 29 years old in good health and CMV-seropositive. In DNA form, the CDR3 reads TGTGCCAGCAGTGGCCGGGGATCCTACGAGCAGTACTTC. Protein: CASSGRGSYEQYF.